This T cell receptor (beta chain) was profiled in a study of OX40 agonist ivuxolimab in advanced cancers. General study results and limits: CD4+ and CD8+ T cells in blood underwent clonal expansion by week 6 at 0.1 to 3.0 mg/kg. Clonal expansion among partial responders at 0.1-3.0 mg/kg ranked near the lowest.

Trimming took off 0 bases at V and 6 bases at J, with 15 bases between the two ends. Germline V CDR1 and CDR2: LNHDA, SQIVND (reference sequence). This CDR3 is built from 16 residues. Only in-frame clones appear in the TCRdb table, and some are missing; sequencing was by immunoSEQ multiplex PCR. This table holds just over 20,000 clones, 87% found once. With respect to this clone: No antigen is known for it.

With autoimmune disease history or systemic immunosuppression, patients were excluded. Blood samples were obtained at baseline, cycle 4 day 1, and cycle 7 day 1. Sequencing used CD4+ or CD8+ T cells sorted from blood, obtained in a trial of the OX40 agonist ivuxolimab. V gene TRBV19 combines with J gene TRBJ1-5; perhaps TRBD1 as D (5 bases). This receptor was taken from an adult with an advanced solid tumor such as melanoma, head and neck, liver or kidney cancer. CDR3 sequence reads: CASSIDGTQGSQPQHF. DNA for the CDR3: TGTGCCAGTAGTATAGATGGGACCCAAGGGTCTCAGCCCCAGCATTTT.